The clone carrying this TCR beta chain was observed a handful of times. Its antigen is as yet unknown. This sample stems from a study of identical twins. Whole-study results and caveats: Conclusions leaned on cross-sectional statistical analysis and did not track the same donors over time. Partial confounding of zero-insertion analyses by invariant MAIT and iNKT cells was possible. In monozygotic twins, models underestimated the sharing of out-of-frame TCR alpha.

TCRdb processed the 5' RACE reads anew with MiXCR; each CDR3 protein has one entry. The data show around 650,000 distinct CDR3 sequences, with about 7.6% seen just once and 1.5% to 2% held by the top ten. CDR1 and CDR2 from the germline V gene are LGHNT and FRNRAP. CDR3 length: 13 residues. Trimming removed 6 bases from V and 4 bases from J, with 12 bases in between. These data were likewise used in another study, on yellow fever vaccine responses in identical twins.

The chain carries TRBV12-5 and TRBJ1-2, with D unclear. The sequence was collected from a woman under 30 in good health. The sample consisted of PBMCs. CDR3 coding DNA: TGTGCTAGTGGCCCACTAAGCGGCTATGGCTACACCTTC. It translates to CASGPLSGYGYTF.